This TCR beta chain was sequenced during a study of shared clonotypes between healthy human individuals. Overall study findings and caveats: Only a few donors were included, so the genetic and exposure-history diversity represented was limited.

V was cut by 7 bases and J by 5 bases, with 18 bases left in between. The CDR3 totals 14 residues. Per germline, CDR1 MNHNS and CDR2 SASEGT. Method: immunoSEQ multiplex PCR; TCRdb's copy keeps in-frame clones and lacks some. The table records some 980,000 clones, over 60% of them present only once. For this clone: Its antigen is currently unknown.

Sequencing was done on a sample of memory CD4+ T cells sorted from blood. Noted subset: CD45RA-negative fraction. This TCR was sampled from a man between 18 and 29 years old in good health. V is TRBV6-1 and J is TRBJ2-7; D might be TRBD1 or TRBD2, each matching 5 bases. The CDR3 spells CASMVTGGIHEQYF. DNA of the CDR3: TGTGCCAGCATGGTCACAGGAGGTATCCACGAGCAGTACTTC.